This TCR beta chain came from a study of long-term antiretroviral therapy in people with HIV. CDR1 is GTSNPN, CDR2 SVGIG, per germline (reference sequence). The V and J ends lost 8 bases and 1 base respectively, with 14 bases between them. The length of the CDR3 is 13 residues. Investigators performed immunoSEQ version v3.0 at survey level. Sequencing used immunoSEQ multiplex PCR; TCRdb keeps in-frame clones, though not all of them. The sample lists tens of thousands of clones, approximately 81% occurring once. The source of this sequence is a woman aged 50 to 60 with HIV. The chain links TRBV30 to TRBJ1-1, with no clear D. This sample comprised unsorted PBMCs, obtained 1.9 years after starting antiretroviral therapy. The CDR3 DNA sequence: TGTGCCGGGAAGACCGGTAAGAACACTGAAGCTTTCTTT. It is translated as CAGKTGKNTEAFF.